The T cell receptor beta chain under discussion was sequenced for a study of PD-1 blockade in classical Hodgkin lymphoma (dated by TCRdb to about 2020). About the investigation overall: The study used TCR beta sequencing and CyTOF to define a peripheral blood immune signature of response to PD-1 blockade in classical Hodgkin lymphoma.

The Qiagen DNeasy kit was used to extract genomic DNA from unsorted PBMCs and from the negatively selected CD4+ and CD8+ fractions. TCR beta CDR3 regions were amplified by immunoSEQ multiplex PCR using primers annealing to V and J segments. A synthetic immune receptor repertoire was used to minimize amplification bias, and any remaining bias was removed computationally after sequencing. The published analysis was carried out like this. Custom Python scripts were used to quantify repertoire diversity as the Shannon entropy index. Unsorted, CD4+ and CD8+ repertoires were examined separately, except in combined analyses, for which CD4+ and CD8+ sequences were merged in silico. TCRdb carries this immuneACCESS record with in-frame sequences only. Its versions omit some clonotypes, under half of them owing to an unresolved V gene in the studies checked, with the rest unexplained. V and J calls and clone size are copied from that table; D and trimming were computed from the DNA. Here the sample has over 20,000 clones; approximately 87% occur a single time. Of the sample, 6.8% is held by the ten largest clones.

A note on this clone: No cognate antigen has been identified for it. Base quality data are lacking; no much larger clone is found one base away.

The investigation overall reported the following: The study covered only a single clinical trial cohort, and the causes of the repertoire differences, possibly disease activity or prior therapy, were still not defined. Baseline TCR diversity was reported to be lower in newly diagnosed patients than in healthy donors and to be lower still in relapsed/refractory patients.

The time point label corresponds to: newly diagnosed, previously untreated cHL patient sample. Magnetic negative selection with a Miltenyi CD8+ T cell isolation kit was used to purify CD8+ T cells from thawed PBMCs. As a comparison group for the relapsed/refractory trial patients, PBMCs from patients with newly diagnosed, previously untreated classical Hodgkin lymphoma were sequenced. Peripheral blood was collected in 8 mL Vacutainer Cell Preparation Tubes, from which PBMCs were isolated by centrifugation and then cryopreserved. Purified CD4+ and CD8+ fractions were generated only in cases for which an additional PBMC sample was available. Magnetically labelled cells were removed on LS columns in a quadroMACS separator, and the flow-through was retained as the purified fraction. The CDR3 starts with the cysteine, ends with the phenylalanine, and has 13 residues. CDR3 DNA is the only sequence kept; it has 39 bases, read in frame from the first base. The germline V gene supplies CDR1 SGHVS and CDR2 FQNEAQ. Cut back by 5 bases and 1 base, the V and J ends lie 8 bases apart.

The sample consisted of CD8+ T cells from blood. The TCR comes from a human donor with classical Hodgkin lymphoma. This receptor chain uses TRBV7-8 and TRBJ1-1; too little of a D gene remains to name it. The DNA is TGTGCCAGCAGCCAGAAACCGAACACTGAAGCTTTCTTT. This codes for CASSQKPNTEAFF.